This TCR beta chain was captured by sequencing in a study of chemoradiotherapy in HPV16-positive cancers (dated by TCRdb to between 2022 and 2023). Concerning the study at large: Functional T-cell assays on cells from two HPV16-positive patients defined candidate HPV-specific T-cell clones and common TCR motifs. The study set out to ask whether T-cell immunity against the HPV oncoproteins E6 and E7 changes over the course of chemoradiotherapy and whether that immunity affects survival. The candidate HPV-specific TCRs and motifs were subsequently tracked in TCR repertoires obtained from approximately 86 patients with HPV-related cancers. What the work shows at the level of the full study, not this receptor alone: In HPV16-positive patients, expansion of HPV-responsive T cells during chemoradiotherapy was associated with improved recurrence-free survival. The functional definition of HPV-specific T cells was derived from only two HPV16-positive patients, and the survival association was reported for HPV16-positive patients. Expansion of candidate HPV-specific clones and E7-related TCR motifs was observed in the tumor microenvironment during treatment, whereas no such expansion was observed for non-HPV-specific T cells.

Based on the germline V gene, the CDR1 and CDR2 sequences are MGHRA and YSYEKL. The CDR3 holds 13 amino acids from the cysteine to the phenylalanine. Left in the record is the CDR3 DNA by itself, 39 bases read in frame from the first base. Trimming costs V 0 bases and J 0 bases, and their ends lie 2 bases apart. Concerning this clone: Its antigen specificity is not known. Qualities for individual bases were not recorded, and no much larger clone is one base off.

The protocol used for the library was the immunoSEQ multiplex PCR assay. What TCRdb holds here is the immuneACCESS table cut down to in-frame rearrangements. Part of the clones is not present; checked against another copy, under half of the missing clones reflect an unresolved V gene, and the others are unexplained. The sample table shows around 62,000 clones, and around nine tenths are seen once. The ten largest clones represent 4% to 5% of the sample. Repertoires were sampled multiple times during chemoradiotherapy, which allowed clonal expansion in the tumor microenvironment to be followed. Sequenced material: blood, taken from a patient who underwent chemoradiotherapy. The rearranged segments are TRBV4-1 and TRBJ1-1; the D segment cannot be called with confidence. This sequence was found in a human donor with HPV-associated anogenital cancer. The CDR3 protein sequence reads: CASSQELNTEAFF. The nucleotides are TGCGCCAGCAGCCAAGAATTGAACACTGAAGCTTTCTTT.